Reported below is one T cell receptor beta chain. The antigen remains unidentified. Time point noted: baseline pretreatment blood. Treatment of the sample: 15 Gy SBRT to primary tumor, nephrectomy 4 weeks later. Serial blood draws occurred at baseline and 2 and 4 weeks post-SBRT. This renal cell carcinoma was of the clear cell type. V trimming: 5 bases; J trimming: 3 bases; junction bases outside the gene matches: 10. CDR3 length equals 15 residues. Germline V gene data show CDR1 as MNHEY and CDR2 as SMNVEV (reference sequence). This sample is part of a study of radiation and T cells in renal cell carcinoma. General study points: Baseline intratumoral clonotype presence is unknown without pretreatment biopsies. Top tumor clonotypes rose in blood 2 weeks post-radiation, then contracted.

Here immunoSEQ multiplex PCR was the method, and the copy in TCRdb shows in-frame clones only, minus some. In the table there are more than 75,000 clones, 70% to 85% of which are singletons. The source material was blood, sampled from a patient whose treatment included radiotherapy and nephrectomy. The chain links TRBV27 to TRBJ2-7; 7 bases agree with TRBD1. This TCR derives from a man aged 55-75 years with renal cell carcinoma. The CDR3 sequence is CASSPTGYGDYEQYF. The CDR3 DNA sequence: TGTGCCAGCAGTCCGACAGGGTATGGGGACTACGAGCAGTACTTC.